Below, 28 T cell receptor beta chains from the same sample are listed, as sequenced in a study of blood T cell repertoires in COVID-19. The assay was immunoSEQ multiplex PCR, and TCRdb's table has in-frame clones only and misses some. The table lists about 250,000 clones, 70% to 90% of them singletons. Sequencing was performed on PBMCs or T cells enriched from blood (not recorded which). The source of these receptors is a man aged 18 to 35 who had recovered from COVID-19.

V usage is TRBV11-3 and J usage is TRBJ2-1; 8 bases line up with TRBD2. Looked up from germline, CDR1 is SGHNT and CDR2 is YENEEA. The CDR3 loop spans 15 amino acids. The trim removed 1 base at V and 6 bases at J, leaving 5 bases unmatched. The CDR3 DNA sequence: TGTGCCAGCAGCTTAGCACGGGAGGGCCGCAATGAGCAGTTCTTC. It translates to CASSLAREGRNEQFF.

The V call is TRBV10-3, the J call TRBJ1-2, with D possibly matching TRBD1 (6 bases). The germline V and J ends were trimmed by 6 bases and 4 bases, with 18 bases remaining between them. This CDR3 spans 15 amino acids. Germline CDR1 reads ENHRY; CDR2 reads SYGVKD. CDR3 DNA sequence: TGTGCCATCAGCGCAGTGAGTGGGGGGGCCTATGGCTACACCTTC. This translates into CAISAVSGGAYGYTF.

The chain recombines TRBV7-9 with TRBJ2-7; D gene uncertain. The V and J ends lost 1 base and 6 bases respectively, with 13 bases between them. Germline V CDR1 and CDR2: SEHNR, FQNEAQ (reference sequence). This CDR3 region has 14 residues. The CDR3 loop reads CASSLDAGIGEQYF. The CDR3 DNA reads TGTGCCAGCAGCTTAGACGCAGGCATAGGCGAGCAGTACTTC.

As to this clone: Different DNA sequences within this sample yield the same CDR3. The chain has TRBV12-3 or TRBV12-4 and TRBJ2-1; D remains unclear. This CDR3 has 13 residues. Trimming cost V 6 bases and J 4 bases, with 10 bases left between them. In nucleotides, the CDR3 is TGTGCCAGCAGCCTACTTGAATACAATGAGCAGTTCTTC. This sequence encodes CASSLLEYNEQFF.

Points on this clone: Mismatch with germline at one junction end may stem from a read error. The chain uses TRBV10-2 and TRBJ1-1; TRBD1 might be the D (6 bases). CDR1 and CDR2 (germline): WSHSY, SAAADI. The length of the CDR3 is 11 residues. The CDR3 coding sequence is TGCGCCAGCGGATTGGACAGCTCCACGATCTTT. This sequence encodes CASGLDSSTIF.

This sequence joins TRBV9 and TRBJ1-1; perhaps TRBD1 as D (5 bases). CDR3 length: 14 amino acids. Germline V lookup: CDR1 SGDLS, CDR2 YYNGEE. Trimming took off 4 bases at V and 2 bases at J, with 12 bases between the two ends. The CDR3 bases are TGTGCCAGCAGCCCGTACGGGGGAAACACTGAAGCTTTCTTT. This sequence encodes CASSPYGGNTEAFF.

For this clone: The limits of the CDR3 on the DNA are not certain, so only TCRdb's listed CDR3 is given. The gene calls are TRBV21-1 and TRBJ1-3; TRBD1 reflects the table's D call only, with no check against the DNA. TRBV21-1 is noted as a pseudogene. The length of the CDR3 is 17 amino acids, counting both ends. The CDR3 sequence: CASSKLKGVGPGNTIYF.

As regards this clone: Other nucleotide sequences in the sample specify the same CDR3. The CDR3 protein is CASSQGLQETQYF. CDR3 nucleotides: TGTGCCAGCAGCCAAGGTTTACAAGAGACCCAGTACTTC. This chain connects TRBV3-1 (or the pseudogene TRBV3-2) to TRBJ2-5; unclear D gene. Germline CDR1 is LGHDT and CDR2 is YNNKEL (reference sequence). The germline V and J ends were trimmed by 1 base and 2 bases, with 5 bases remaining between them. CDR3 length: 13 residues.

The chain recombines TRBV11-2 with TRBJ2-1, with 15 nucleotides matching TRBD2. Germline-derived CDR1 and CDR2 are SGHAT and FQNNGV. The trim removed 4 bases at V and 8 bases at J, leaving 9 bases unmatched. This CDR3 has 17 amino acids. The CDR3 protein is CASSYRTSGGALDEQFF. In nucleotides, the CDR3 is TGTGCCAGCAGCTACCGGACTAGCGGGGGGGCTCTCGATGAGCAGTTCTTC.

The V and J genes are TRBV10-3 and TRBJ1-6, with 7 nucleotides matching TRBD1. Germline CDR1 is ENHRY and CDR2 is SYGVKD. The CDR3 is 16 residues long. J was trimmed by 7 bases and V by 10 bases; bases with no gene match: 16. Here the CDR3 DNA reads TGTGCCAGCCGCCAGGGACAGACCACCGCGAATTCACCCCTCCACTTT. It is translated as CASRQGQTTANSPLHF.

The chain employs TRBV7-8 and TRBJ2-6; D is perhaps TRBD1 (6 bases). The V gene's germline CDR1 is SGHVS and CDR2 FQNEAQ. V dropped 5 bases and J dropped 5 bases, with 10 bases sitting between them. The CDR3 runs to 14 residues. The CDR3 here is CASSDRDRANVLTF. The CDR3 DNA reads as TGTGCCAGCAGCGACCGGGACAGGGCCAACGTCCTGACTTTC.

The V call is TRBV27, the J call TRBJ1-4; D not certain. The CDR3 is made up of 15 amino acids. V lost 0 bases to trimming and J lost 3 bases, with 8 bases between them. In germline, CDR1 is MNHEY, CDR2 SMNVEV (reference sequence). The CDR3: CASSLSQVPNEKLFF. The CDR3 DNA sequence: TGTGCCAGCAGTTTATCGCAGGTGCCTAATGAAAAACTGTTTTTT.

This clone turned up a few times. This sequence joins TRBV18 and TRBJ2-7; D perhaps matches TRBD2 (6 bases). This CDR3 has 15 residues. Trimming cost V 3 bases and J 2 bases, with 14 bases left between them. Germline values: CDR1 KGHSH, CDR2 LQKENI. CDR3 in amino acids: CASSPRGGSAYEQYF. In nucleotides, the CDR3 is TGTGCCAGCTCACCGCGCGGAGGGAGCGCCTACGAGCAGTACTTC.

The chain is built from TRBV2 and TRBJ1-1; a possible D gene is TRBD1 (5 bases). Trimming left V 6 bases short and J 4 bases short, with 18 bases between. The germline CDR1 and CDR2 sequences are SNHLY and FYNNEI. The length of the CDR3 is 15 residues. The chain's CDR3 is CASSSRGWGITEAFF. The DNA for the CDR3 is TGTGCCAGCAGCTCGCGGGGCTGGGGGATCACTGAAGCTTTCTTT.

A single count supports this clone. The CDR3: CASSLPGAAYNEQFF. CDR3 DNA sequence: TGTGCCAGCAGTTTACCAGGGGCAGCCTACAATGAGCAGTTCTTC. The chain links TRBV27 to TRBJ2-1, with a weak D call TRBD1 (6 bases). This CDR3 is 15 amino acids long. Trimming removed 2 bases at V and 2 bases at J, with 10 bases between. Germline CDR1 reads MNHEY; CDR2 reads SMNVEV (reference sequence).

The CDR3 coding sequence is TGTGCCAGCAGCCTTAGCCTCAACACCGGGGAGCTGTTTTTT. Translated: CASSLSLNTGELFF. The chain links TRBV3-1 (or the pseudogene TRBV3-2) to TRBJ2-2; D gene unclear. This CDR3 is 14 amino acids long. Trimming cost V 4 bases and J 2 bases, with 8 bases left between them. The germline gives CDR1 LGHDT, CDR2 YNNKEL (reference sequence).

To note about this clone: Other nucleotide sequences in the sample specify the same CDR3. This chain connects TRBV4-1 to TRBJ2-7; tentatively, D is TRBD2 (6 bases). Looked up from germline, CDR1 is MGHRA and CDR2 is YSYEKL. The V gene lost 0 bases and the J gene lost 2 bases, with 14 bases spanning the gap. The CDR3 totals 16 residues. The CDR3 protein is CASSQDLRDSPYEQYF. CDR3 coding DNA: TGCGCCAGCAGCCAAGATCTAAGGGACTCTCCCTACGAGCAGTACTTC.

This clone was counted a single time. J is TRBJ2-1 and V is TRBV27; TRBD2 matches at 7 bases. The germline gives CDR1 MNHEY, CDR2 SMNVEV (reference sequence). The CDR3 spans 16 residues. V shed 6 bases and J 0 bases; nucleotides not matched to a gene: 8. CDR3 DNA: TGTGCCAGCAGCAATAGCGGGTCCAGCTCCTACAATGAGCAGTTCTTC. This sequence encodes CASSNSGSSSYNEQFF.

The chain couples TRBV12-5 to TRBJ1-4; TRBD1 matches at 8 bases. V dropped 0 bases and J dropped 8; count of bases not matched to a gene: 8. Germline assignment: CDR1 LGHNT and CDR2 FRNRAP. The CDR3 length is 16 residues. CDR3 DNA: TGTGCTAGTGGTTTGGTGGGTCAGGGGGCTGACGAAAAACTGTTTTTT. This encodes CASGLVGQGADEKLFF.

This clone was recorded once. The gene calls are TRBV6-5 and TRBJ1-1, with 7 bases lining up with TRBD1. The CDR3 has 15 amino acids. Germline CDR1 is MNHEY and CDR2 is SVGAGI. After removal of 5 bases from V and 12 bases from J, the junction contained 18 bases not matched to a gene. CDR3 nucleotide sequence: TGTGCCAGCAGTCCTGAGGGGGCAGGGCAACTGTTAACTTTCTTT. It codes for CASSPEGAGQLLTFF.

This clone showed up just once. The chain has TRBV9 and TRBJ2-5, with TRBD2 as a possible D gene (6 bases). Germline V gives CDR1 SGDLS, CDR2 YYNGEE. The CDR3 totals 18 residues. V was clipped by 0 bases and J by 5 bases, with 23 bases between them. The CDR3: CASSVALGGPSQLETQYF. The CDR3 DNA is TGTGCCAGCAGCGTAGCCCTCGGGGGTCCTAGCCAGCTCGAGACCCAGTACTTC.

V usage is TRBV7-8 and J usage is TRBJ1-3, with D perhaps matching TRBD1 (6 bases). The CDR3 totals 18 residues. V shed 4 bases and J shed 4 bases, with 23 bases lying between them. Germline V CDR1 and CDR2: SGHVS, FQNEAQ. The CDR3 coding sequence is TGTGCCAGCAGCTGGGGGGGATTTGTTGACAGGTTCGGAAACACCATATATTTT. It encodes CASSWGGFVDRFGNTIYF.

This clone appeared once. The chain is built from TRBV6-5 and TRBJ1-1, with 7 bases aligning to TRBD1. V lost 10 bases to trimming and J lost 1 base; unmatched junction nucleotides: 6. CDR1 is MNHEY, CDR2 SVGAGI, per germline. The CDR3 spans 13 residues. The CDR3 sequence is CATGGQWNTEAFF. The CDR3 DNA is TGTGCCACCGGGGGACAGTGGAACACTGAAGCTTTCTTT.

The chain carries TRBV5-1 and TRBJ2-3; 14 bases are a match to TRBD2. The CDR3 runs 17 residues. J gave up 2 bases and V 2 bases, and 4 bases lay outside the gene matches. Germline CDR1 and CDR2: SGHRS and YFSETQ. This chain's CDR3 is CASSFRTSGGPTDTQYF. As DNA, the CDR3 is TGCGCCAGCAGCTTCCGGACTAGCGGGGGGCCCACAGATACGCAGTATTTT.

The rearrangement links TRBV19 to TRBJ1-1; 8 bases are a match to TRBD1. V shed 4 bases and J 1 base; nucleotides not matched to a gene: 8. The CDR3 length is 16 residues. CDR1 and CDR2 (germline): LNHDA, SQIVND (reference sequence). DNA for the CDR3: TGTGCCAGTAGTAGAGGACAGGGTAGGCCGAACACTGAAGCTTTCTTT. It codes for CASSRGQGRPNTEAFF.

A word on this clone: Other DNA sequences in this sample translate to the same CDR3. The J gene is TRBJ1-6, the V gene TRBV18; 10 nucleotides align to TRBD1. CDR1 and CDR2 (germline): KGHSH, LQKENI. The trim removed 3 bases at V and 7 bases at J, leaving 0 bases unmatched. There are 14 residues in the CDR3. The CDR3 here is CASSPGQGNSPLHF. The CDR3 DNA is TGTGCCAGCTCACCGGGACAGGGGAATTCACCCCTCCACTTT.

This clone has just a few counts. The V and J genes are TRBV2 and TRBJ2-7, with TRBD1 identical over 7 bases. Trimming at V came to 3 bases and at J to 5 bases, leaving 4 bases not matched to a gene. Germline CDR1 reads SNHLY; CDR2 reads FYNNEI. This CDR3 region has 13 residues. CDR3 residues: CASSETGPDEQYF. DNA for the CDR3: TGTGCCAGCAGTGAGACAGGGCCGGACGAGCAGTACTTC. Full variable domain (outside the CDR3, taken from reference TRBV2 and TRBJ2-7): EPEVTQTPSHQVTQMGQEVILRCVPISNHLYFYWYRQILGQKVEFLVSFYNNEISEKSEIFDDQFSVERPDGSNFTLKIRSTKLEDSAMYFCASSETGPDEQYFGPGTRLTVT.

This chain uses TRBV5-6 with TRBJ2-5; 11 positions agree with TRBD1. The V gene end was trimmed by 4 bases and the J gene end by 1 base; junction bases not matched to a gene: 9. There are 17 residues in the CDR3. Germline CDR1 reads SGHDT; CDR2 reads YYEEEE. The DNA for the CDR3 is TGTGCCAGCAGCCTGAGTCCGGGACAGGGGGGCCAAGAGACCCAGTACTTC. Encoded protein: CASSLSPGQGGQETQYF.